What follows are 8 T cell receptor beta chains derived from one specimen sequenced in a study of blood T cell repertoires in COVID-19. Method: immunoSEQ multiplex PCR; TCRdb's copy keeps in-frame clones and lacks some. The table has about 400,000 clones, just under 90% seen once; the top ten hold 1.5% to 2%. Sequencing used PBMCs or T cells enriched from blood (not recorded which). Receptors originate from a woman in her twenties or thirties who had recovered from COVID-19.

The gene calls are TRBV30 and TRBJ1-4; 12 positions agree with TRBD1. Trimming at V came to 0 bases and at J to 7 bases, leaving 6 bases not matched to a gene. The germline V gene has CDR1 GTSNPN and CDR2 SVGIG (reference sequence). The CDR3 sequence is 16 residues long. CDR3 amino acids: CAWSVGPGQGAEKLFF. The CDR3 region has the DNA TGTGCCTGGAGTGTAGGCCCGGGACAGGGGGCTGAAAAACTGTTTTTT.

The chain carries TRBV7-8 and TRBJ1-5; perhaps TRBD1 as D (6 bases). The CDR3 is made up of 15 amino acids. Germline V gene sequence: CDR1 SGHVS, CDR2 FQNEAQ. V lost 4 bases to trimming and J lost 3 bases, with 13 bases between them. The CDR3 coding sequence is TGTGCCAGCAGCTGGTACAGGGACCCCAATCAGCCCCAGCATTTT. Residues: CASSWYRDPNQPQHF.

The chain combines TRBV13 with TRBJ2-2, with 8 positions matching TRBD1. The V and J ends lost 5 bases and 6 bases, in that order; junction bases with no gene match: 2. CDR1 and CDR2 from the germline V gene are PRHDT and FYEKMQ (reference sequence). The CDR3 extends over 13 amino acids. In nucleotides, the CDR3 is TGTGCCAGCAGCCCCAGGGGGCCCGGGGAGCTGTTTTTT. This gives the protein CASSPRGPGELFF.

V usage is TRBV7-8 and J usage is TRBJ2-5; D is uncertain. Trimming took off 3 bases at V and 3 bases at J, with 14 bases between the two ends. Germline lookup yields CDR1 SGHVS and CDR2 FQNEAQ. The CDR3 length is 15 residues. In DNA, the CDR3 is TGTGCCAGCAGCTTCCGAGCTGGGCCTGAAGAGACCCAGTACTTC. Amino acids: CASSFRAGPEETQYF.

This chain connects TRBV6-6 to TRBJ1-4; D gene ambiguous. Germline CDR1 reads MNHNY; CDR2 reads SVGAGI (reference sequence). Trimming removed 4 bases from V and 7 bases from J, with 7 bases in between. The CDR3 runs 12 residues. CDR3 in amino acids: CASSSQAEKLFF. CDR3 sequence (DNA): TGTGCCAGCAGTTCGCAGGCTGAAAAACTGTTTTTT.

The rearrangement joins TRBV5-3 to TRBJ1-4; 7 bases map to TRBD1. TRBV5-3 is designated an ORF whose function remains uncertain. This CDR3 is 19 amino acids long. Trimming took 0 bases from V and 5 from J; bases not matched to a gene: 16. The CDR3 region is CARSLGRQGFYEDNEKLFF. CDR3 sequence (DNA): TGTGCCAGAAGCTTGGGTCGACAGGGTTTCTACGAAGACAATGAAAAACTGTTTTTT.

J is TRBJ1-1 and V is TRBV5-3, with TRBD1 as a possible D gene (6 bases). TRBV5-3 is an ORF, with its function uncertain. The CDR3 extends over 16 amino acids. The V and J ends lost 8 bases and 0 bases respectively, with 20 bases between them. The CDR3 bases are TGTGCCAGGACGGGACACCAAGATATCATGAACACTGAAGCTTTCTTT. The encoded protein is CARTGHQDIMNTEAFF.

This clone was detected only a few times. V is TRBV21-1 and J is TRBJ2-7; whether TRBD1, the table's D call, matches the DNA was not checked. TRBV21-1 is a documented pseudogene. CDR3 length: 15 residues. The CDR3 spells CASSTGTANSYEQYF. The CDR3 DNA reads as TGTGCCAGCAGCACCGGGACAGCAAACTCCTACGAGCAGTACTTC.